A selection of T cell receptor beta chains follows, all from one sample in a study of blood T cell repertoires in COVID-19. Repertoires were generated with immunoSEQ multiplex PCR, while TCRdb's copy carries only in-frame clones and drops some. Among about 150,000 clones, around 89% were seen once, and the ten largest hold roughly 15%. Material: peripheral blood. All receptors come from a woman between 35 and 50 years old with acute or convalescent COVID-19. Each CDR3 is given with its conserved first and last residue. The D gene is left open where the match is weak. Expanded clones are given a class, and other clones once, few, many or no size at all.

v_gene	abundance	d_gene	j_gene	CDR3nt	CDR3aa
TRBV30	NA	NA	TRBJ1-3	TGTGCCTGGAGTGTGACACCTACATCTGGAAACACCATATATTTT	CAWSVTPTSGNTIYF
TRBV11-1	NA	NA	TRBJ1-3	TGTGCCAGCAGCTTTACAGGCCTCGTTGGAAACACCATATATTTT	CASSFTGLVGNTIYF
TRBV7-2	NA	NA	TRBJ2-7	TGTGCCAGCAGCAAACTCGACTACCCTGCGGTCCACGAGCAGTACTTC	CASSKLDYPAVHEQYF
TRBV5-1	once	NA	TRBJ1-3	TGCGCCAGCAGCCGCGGGGCCGGAAACACCATATATTTT	CASSRGAGNTIYF
TRBV7-2	NA	NA	TRBJ1-6	TGTGCCAGCAGCTTAAGGACAGTAGTATATTCACCCCTCCACTTT	CASSLRTVVYSPLHF
TRBV24-1	NA	NA	TRBJ2-5	TGTGCCACCAGTGACCCGGAGGGGGGGCAAGAGACCCAGTACTTC	CATSDPEGGQETQYF
TRBV4-2	once	TRBD1	TRBJ2-1	TGTGCCAGCAGCCATGACAGGGGTGGCTACAATGAGCAGTTCTTC	CASSHDRGGYNEQFF
TRBV11-2	NA	NA	TRBJ1-4	TGTGCCAGCAGCTTAGATGGTTGGGGAGAGAATGAAAAACTGTTTTTT	CASSLDGWGENEKLFF
TRBV30	NA	TRBD1	TRBJ1-6	TGTGCCTGGAGCATGCCGGGACAGGTGGTTTCACCCCTCCACTTT	CAWSMPGQVVSPLHF
TRBV4-2	NA	NA	TRBJ1-5	TGTGCCAGCAGCCAAGATTGGGCAGTGGAGGTTCAGCCCCAGCATTTT	CASSQDWAVEVQPQHF
TRBV27	NA	TRBD1	TRBJ1-3	TGTGCCAGCAGTTCGGGTGAAAAGGGGGCATATGGAAACACCATATATTTT	CASSSGEKGAYGNTIYF
TRBV4-1	once	NA	TRBJ2-3	TGCGCCAGCAGCCAAGGCGGGACTGTATTCACAGATACGCAGTATTTT	CASSQGGTVFTDTQYF
TRBV28	NA	NA	TRBJ1-1	TGTGCCAGCAGAAACGGTGGTCCTCACACTGAAGCTTTCTTT	CASRNGGPHTEAFF
TRBV2	NA	TRBD2	TRBJ2-3	TGTGCCAGCAGTGAACCTCTAGCGGGACCTGCAGATACGCAGTATTTT	CASSEPLAGPADTQYF
TRBV7-9	NA	NA	TRBJ2-1	TGTGCCAGCAGTTTCAGGGTGGCCGAGCAGTTCTTC	CASSFRVAEQFF
TRBV12-5	NA	NA	TRBJ2-7	TGTGCTAGTGGTTTGGCGACAGGCTCCTACGAGCAGTACTTC	CASGLATGSYEQYF
TRBV28	NA	NA	TRBJ2-3	TGTGCCAGTCGGGGGACCACAGATACGCAGTATTTT	CASRGTTDTQYF
TRBV11-3	NA	NA	TRBJ2-2	TGTGCCAGCAGCTTACGGGCCGGGGAGCTGTTTTTT	CASSLRAGELFF
TRBV2	NA	NA	TRBJ2-1	TGTGCCAGCAGTGCCTTATCAGAATACCCATACAATGAGCAGTTCTTC	CASSALSEYPYNEQFF
TRBV11-1	once	NA	TRBJ2-7	TGTGCCAGCAGCTCCACCTACGAGCAGTACTTC	CASSSTYEQYF
TRBV6-1	NA	NA	TRBJ2-3	TGTGCCAGCAGTGAAGTTGTTTACAGGACGCAGTATTTT	CASSEVVYRTQYF
TRBV7-9	NA	NA	TRBJ1-2	TGTGCCACCGAAGGTGGGGGGTCCAACTATGGCTACACCTTC	CATEGGGSNYGYTF
TRBV14	NA	NA	TRBJ2-1	TGTGCCAGCAGCCAAGCATTCGCGACTAACTCCTACAATGAGCAGTTCTTC	CASSQAFATNSYNEQFF
TRBV5-1	few	NA	TRBJ1-4	TGCGCCAGCAGTCTGCGGCCGAATGAAAAACTGTTTTTT	CASSLRPNEKLFF
TRBV4-2	NA	TRBD2	TRBJ2-1	TGTGCCAGCAGCCAAGAAGCTAGCGGGGGGGCGAGAGAGCAGTTCTTC	CASSQEASGGAREQFF
TRBV9	NA	TRBD1	TRBJ2-1	TGTGCCAGCAGCGAATCGGGACAGGGAGGCAATGAGCAGTTCTTC	CASSESGQGGNEQFF
TRBV5-1	NA	NA	TRBJ1-1	TGCGCCAGCAGCTTAACCCCGCGGGACACTGAAGCTTTCTTT	CASSLTPRDTEAFF
TRBV19	NA	NA	TRBJ2-1	TGTGCCAGTAGTATTGGGGGGTTTGATGAGCAGTTCTTC	CASSIGGFDEQFF
TRBV18	NA	NA	TRBJ1-3	TGTGCCAGCTCACCACCGTTCCAGGGTGTATCTGGAAACACCATATATTTT	CASSPPFQGVSGNTIYF
TRBV2	NA	NA	TRBJ2-5	TGTGCCAGCAGTTTAGGGGAGGCATCAGAGACCCAGTACTTC	CASSLGEASETQYF
TRBV30	NA	NA	TRBJ1-3	TGTGCCTGGAGTCTCCTTGTTTACTCTGGAAACACCATATATTTT	CAWSLLVYSGNTIYF
TRBV28	NA	NA	TRBJ2-5	TGTGCCAGCAGTTTAGGGGGGATCCAAGAGACCCAGTACTTC	CASSLGGIQETQYF
TRBV5-1	NA	NA	TRBJ2-5	TGCGCCAGCAGCTTGGCCCGTCTCGCGGGAGAGACCCAGTACTTC	CASSLARLAGETQYF
TRBV20-1	NA	NA	TRBJ2-7	TGCAGTGCTAGTTTTCGGGGAACCTACGAGCAGTACTTC	CSASFRGTYEQYF
TRBV6-1	NA	NA	TRBJ1-5	TGTGCCAGCAGTGAAGAAGTGGGGGGACGTCAGCCCCAGCATTTT	CASSEEVGGRQPQHF
TRBV7-7	NA	TRBD1	TRBJ2-2	TGTGCTAGCAGCCTGGGACAGGGTAATGGGGAGCTGTTTTTT	CASSLGQGNGELFF
TRBV7-9	NA	NA	TRBJ2-2	TGTGCCAGCAGCCGCGTTGACACCGGGGAGCTGTTTTTT	CASSRVDTGELFF
TRBV19	NA	NA	TRBJ2-1	TGTGCCAGTAGTATCACCCTAATCGGCGGGACGGATGGCAATGAGCAGTTCTTC	CASSITLIGGTDGNEQFF
TRBV7-2	NA	TRBD1	TRBJ1-1	TGTGCCAGCAGCTTCACCGGGACAGTCGCTGAAGCTTTCTTT	CASSFTGTVAEAFF
TRBV5-1	once	NA	TRBJ1-4	TGCGCCAGCAGGGTAGGGGCAACTAATGAAAAACTGTTTTTT	CASRVGATNEKLFF
TRBV4-1	NA	NA	TRBJ2-7	TGCGCCAGTGCCCGGGGGATCGTTTCCTACGAGCAGTACTTC	CASARGIVSYEQYF
TRBV11-2	NA	TRBD2	TRBJ2-7	TGTGCCAGCAGCCCGCTAGCGGGGGGTTACTACGAGCAGTACTTC	CASSPLAGGYYEQYF
TRBV14	NA	NA	TRBJ1-1	TGTGCCAGCAAGCTCAGGGGCAACACTGAAGCTTTCTTT	CASKLRGNTEAFF
TRBV2	NA	TRBD1	TRBJ2-3	TGTGCCAGCAACCTTCGACAGGGGTCAGATACGCAGTATTTT	CASNLRQGSDTQYF
TRBV9	NA	NA	TRBJ1-1	TGTGCCAGCAGCAAAGACAGTCCAGAAGCTTTCTTT	CASSKDSPEAFF
TRBV7-9	once	NA	TRBJ1-4	TGTGCCACCGACCCCCTGAGGGAGGAAAAACTGTTTTTT	CATDPLREEKLFF
TRBV28	NA	NA	TRBJ2-6	TGTGCCTCCGTGGGGAGCCCCGGGGCCAACGTCCTGACTTTC	CASVGSPGANVLTF
TRBV4-2	few	NA	TRBJ1-5	TGTGCCAGCAGCCAAGAACAGGAAACTAATCAGCCCCAGCATTTT	CASSQEQETNQPQHF
TRBV7-3	NA	NA	TRBJ2-1	TGTGCCAGCAGCTTAACCGGGAGTTACAATGAGCAGTTCTTC	CASSLTGSYNEQFF
TRBV6-4	NA	NA	TRBJ1-2	TGTGCCAGCAGTGACTCCGCCGAGGTATCCCATGGCTACACCTTC	CASSDSAEVSHGYTF
TRBV5-1	NA	NA	TRBJ1-6	TGCGCCAGCAGCTTGGAGGCCCTCGGGAGTTCACCCCTCCACTTT	CASSLEALGSSPLHF
TRBV2	NA	NA	TRBJ2-1	TGTGCCAGCACCCCAGAAGCCTACAATGAGCAGTTCTTC	CASTPEAYNEQFF
TRBV7-2	NA	TRBD1	TRBJ2-1	TGTGCCAGCAGCCCAGGGACAGGGACATACAATGAGCAGTTCTTC	CASSPGTGTYNEQFF